Each of the 3 T cell receptor beta chains below was sequenced from the same sample in a study of blood T cell repertoires in COVID-19. The method was immunoSEQ multiplex PCR; TCRdb's version includes in-frame clones alone and lacks a portion of them. The sample includes some 31,000 clones, 85% of them seen just once. The sequenced material came from peripheral blood. The receptors derive from a human donor with acute or convalescent COVID-19. The donor label of this sample is uncertain.

V and J are TRBV30 and TRBJ2-1; the match to TRBD2 covers 8 bases. CDR3 size: 12 residues. V shed 4 bases, J shed 13 bases, and the junction held 9 bases outside the gene matches. CDR1 is GTSNPN, CDR2 SVGIG, per germline (reference sequence). Here the CDR3 DNA reads TGTGCCTGGAAATCGGACGGGGGGGCCCAGTTCTTC. Translating it yields CAWKSDGGAQFF.

The V and J genes are TRBV19 and TRBJ2-1; 8 positions match TRBD1. Looked up from germline, CDR1 is LNHDA and CDR2 is SQIVND (reference sequence). CDR3 length: 14 residues. Trimming at V came to 5 bases and at J to 7 bases, leaving 7 bases not matched to a gene. The CDR3 here is CASSEGRGQNEQFF. As DNA, the CDR3 is TGTGCCAGTAGTGAGGGCAGGGGGCAGAATGAGCAGTTCTTC.

This clone was found once. The V gene is TRBV7-6, the J gene TRBJ2-3, with D possibly matching TRBD2 (5 bases). Per the germline V gene, CDR1 is SGHVS and CDR2 is FNYEAQ. The ends were cut back, 7 bases at V and 1 base at J, with 9 bases in the middle. This CDR3 comprises 13 residues. CDR3 nucleotides: TGTGCCAGCACCCCCGGGGGCACAGATACGCAGTATTTT. It codes for CASTPGGTDTQYF.